This T cell receptor (beta chain) was sequenced during a study of blood T cell repertoires in COVID-19 (dated by TCRdb to about 2020). With respect to the entire study: The collaborator samples originated in the United States, Italy and Spain and spanned the acute and convalescent phases of COVID-19. The material from the prospective study consisted of cDNA or gDNA derived from T cells, B-cell-depleted T cells, or PBMCs. Deeply sampled blood TCRbeta repertoires from subjects exposed to, actively infected with, or recovered from COVID-19 were included in the dataset. The repertoires were released in a freely available public database meant as a resource for research on the immune response to SARS-CoV-2. The samples were drawn from the first 160 participants of the ongoing ImmuneRACE study and from over a thousand subjects provided by 6 global collaborators. Sample metadata almost always included a de-identified subject ID, COVID-19 status, age in years and sex. Where available, HLA class I and class II types were taken from metadata supplied by the sample provider and were not determined by assay-based typing. Broader findings and caveats from the paper: The quantity of clinical and demographic metadata differed by source and by participant and was supplied without curation.

TCRbeta CDR3 regions were amplified from genomic DNA by means of the immunoSEQ Assay, a bias-controlled multiplex PCR. The source study handled its data this way. The number of nucleated cells in each sample was estimated by amplification of reference gene primers within the assay. To quantify the absolute abundance of each unique TCRbeta CDR3 rearrangement, sequence reads were collapsed and filtered. Productive Simpson clonality was computed per sample as the square root of Simpson's diversity index over productive rearrangements. This immuneACCESS table, as held by TCRdb, lists in-frame sequences with V and J called but not all clones. Of the missing ones, under half trace to an unresolved V gene in checked studies; the others have no known cause. That table furnishes V, J and clone size, whereas the DNA furnished D and trimming. The sample table records some 300,000 clones; around 87% of these occur just once. Of the sample, about 2% falls within the top ten clones.

According to the germline V gene, CDR1 reads SGHTA and CDR2 reads FQGNSA. CDR3 length: 19 amino acids, cysteine to phenylalanine. Only the CDR3 portion is preserved as DNA: 57 bases, with reading frame beginning at the first base. Trimming removed 1 base from V and 5 bases from J; the gene matches leave 15 bases unexplained. Note on this clone: Its cognate antigen has yet to be identified. No much larger clone exists at a distance of one base, and base qualities are not known.

Collaborating institutions collected whole blood in K2EDTA tubes following their own protocols. Collaborator samples were shipped for TCRbeta analysis as frozen whole blood, isolated PBMCs, or DNA extracted from either sample type. The sequencing input was peripheral blood. The clonotype originates from a man in his late teens or twenties with active or convalescent COVID-19. The sequence joins TRBV7-2 to TRBJ2-2; the junction holds 8 bases that match TRBD2. The CDR3 protein is CASSLDIPGGPLATGELFF. The sequenced DNA: TGTGCCAGCAGCTTAGATATACCGGGGGGGCCTTTAGCGACCGGGGAGCTGTTTTTT.